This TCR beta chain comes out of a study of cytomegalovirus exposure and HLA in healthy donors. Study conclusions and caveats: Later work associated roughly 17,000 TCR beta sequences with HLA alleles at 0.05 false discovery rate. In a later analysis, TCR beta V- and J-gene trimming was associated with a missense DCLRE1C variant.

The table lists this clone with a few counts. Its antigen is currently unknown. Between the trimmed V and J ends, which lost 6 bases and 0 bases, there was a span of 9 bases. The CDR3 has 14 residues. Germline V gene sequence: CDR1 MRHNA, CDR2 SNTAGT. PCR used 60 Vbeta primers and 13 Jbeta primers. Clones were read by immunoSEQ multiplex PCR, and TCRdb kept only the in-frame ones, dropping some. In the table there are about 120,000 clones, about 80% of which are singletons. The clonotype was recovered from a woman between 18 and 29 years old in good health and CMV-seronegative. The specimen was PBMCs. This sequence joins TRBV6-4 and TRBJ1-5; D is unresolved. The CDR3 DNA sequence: TGTGCCAGCAGCGGGGATTTTAGCAATCAGCCCCAGCATTTT. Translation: CASSGDFSNQPQHF.